Below are 6 T cell receptor beta chains sequenced from a single sample in a study of shared clonotypes between healthy human individuals. Sequencing was performed with immunoSEQ multiplex PCR; in TCRdb, only in-frame clones are kept and a portion is missing. Of more than 2,000,000 clones detected, approximately 95% appear once; the ten largest clones hold roughly 0.36%. Sequenced material: naive CD4+ T cells from PBMCs. Subset here: CD45RA+ positively selected. The source of these receptors is a man between 18 and 35 years old in good health. Some clones in this sample may be carry-over from other donors' samples.

This chain links TRBV2 with TRBJ2-7; 7 bases match TRBD2. The V and J ends lost 4 bases and 2 bases, in that order; junction bases with no gene match: 5. Germline values: CDR1 SNHLY, CDR2 FYNNEI. The CDR3 loop spans 14 amino acids. In DNA form, the CDR3 reads TGTGCCAGCAGTGTGGGGACTACCCCCTACGAGCAGTACTTC. Its translation: CASSVGTTPYEQYF.

Concerning this clone itself: The sample has other DNA sequences that encode this CDR3 too. The V gene is TRBV6-5, the J gene TRBJ2-7; maybe TRBD2 (5 bases). Germline V CDR1 and CDR2: MNHEY, SVGAGI. The CDR3 spans 13 residues. V dropped 5 bases and J dropped 3 bases, with 11 bases sitting between them. The CDR3 region is CASSRSGGYEQYF. The DNA for the CDR3 is TGTGCCAGCAGTAGAAGCGGAGGCTACGAGCAGTACTTC.

This sequence joins TRBV19 and TRBJ1-3; weak D call: TRBD1 (6 bases). The CDR3 spans 14 residues. V lost 6 bases and J lost 3, with 12 bases in between. Germline values: CDR1 LNHDA, CDR2 SQIVND (reference sequence). The chain's CDR3 is CASSWGRYGNTIYF. For the CDR3, the DNA is TGTGCCAGTAGCTGGGGGCGCTATGGAAACACCATATATTTT.

This clone was seen a handful of times. Other DNA sequences in the sample encode the same CDR3. The V and J genes are TRBV28 and TRBJ1-2; D gene unclear. Trimming took 5 bases from V and 1 from J, leaving 5 bases between them. Germline CDR1 reads MDHEN; CDR2 reads SYDVKM. The CDR3 sequence is 12 residues long. The CDR3 reads CASSLNNYGYTF. CDR3 nucleotide sequence: TGTGCCAGCAGTCTAAATAACTATGGCTACACCTTC.

This clone showed up just once. V is TRBV27 and J is TRBJ2-5; D gene unclear. The germline V gene has CDR1 MNHEY and CDR2 SMNVEV (reference sequence). This CDR3 has 14 amino acids. The V and J ends lost 5 bases and 5 bases respectively, with 15 bases between them. In DNA, the CDR3 is TGTGCCAGCAGTCCTGCTTCTGTTCGGGAGACCCAGTACTTC. Protein: CASSPASVRETQYF.

This chain uses TRBV5-1 with TRBJ2-1; the D is unclear. Trimming cost V 0 bases and J 9 bases, with 22 bases left between them. Looked up from germline, CDR1 is SGHRS and CDR2 is YFSETQ. The CDR3 sequence is 17 residues long. CDR3 DNA sequence: TGCGCCAGCAGCTTGGATCCCGGGCTCTCTAATGTAGGTGAGCAGTTCTTC. Its translation: CASSLDPGLSNVGEQFF. Full variable domain (missing parts from reference TRBV5-1 and TRBJ2-1): KAGVTQTPRYLIKTRGQQVTLSCSPISGHRSVSWYQQTPGQGLQFLFEYFSETQRNKGNFPGRFSGRQFSNSRSEMNVSTLELGDSALYLCASSLDPGLSNVGEQFFGPGTRLTVL.